Below, 10 T cell receptor beta chains from the same sample are listed, as sequenced in a study of Graves' ophthalmopathy and Graves' hyperthyroidism. Amplifying from RNA transcripts, the study obtained TCR beta CDR3 regions. In the first round, RT-PCR was carried out with HTBI primers, and a multiplex PCR formed the second round. TCRdb ran MiXCR on the multiplex PCR reads and lists one entry per CDR3 protein. The sample yields some 400,000 distinct CDR3 sequences, about a sixth seen once. Source material: peripheral blood. The receptors come from a woman in her late teens or twenties with Graves' ophthalmopathy.

This clonotype was picked up many times. This chain links TRBV11-1 with TRBJ2-7; 7 nucleotides line up with TRBD2. Germline V gives CDR1 SGHAT, CDR2 FQDESV (reference sequence). With 8 bases clipped from V and 2 bases from J, the junction kept 9 bases outside the gene matches. CDR3 length: 14 amino acids. The CDR3 nucleotides are TGTGCCAGCTCCAAAGCGGGGTACACCTACGAGCAGTACTTC. This encodes CASSKAGYTYEQYF.

This clonotype appeared many times. The chain links TRBV6-2 or TRBV6-3 to TRBJ2-2; 7 bases are a match to TRBD1. Germline-derived CDR1 and CDR2 are MNHEY and SVGEGT. The CDR3 consists of 16 residues. The V gene end was trimmed by 7 bases and the J gene end by 4 bases; junction bases not matched to a gene: 12. CDR3 region: CASIGPTTGITGELFF. The CDR3 DNA sequence: TGTGCCAGCATCGGACCCACGACAGGGATCACCGGGGAGCTGTTTTTT.

There are many counts of this clonotype. The chain combines TRBV24-1 with TRBJ2-2; D unclear. This CDR3 has 14 amino acids. CDR1 and CDR2 from the germline V gene are KGHDR and SFDVKD. Trimming left V 5 bases short and J 2 bases short, with 8 bases between. The CDR3 loop reads CATSGEVNTGELFF. The CDR3 bases are TGTGCCACCAGTGGGGAAGTAAACACCGGGGAGCTGTTTTTT.

The DNA for the CDR3 is TGTGCCAGCCTCTCGACCTCTCATAATTCACCCCTCCACTTT. Translation: CASLSTSHNSPLHF. This chain joins TRBV27 and TRBJ1-6; D is undetermined. Trimming took off 8 bases at V and 5 bases at J, with 13 bases between the two ends. Germline CDR1 and CDR2: MNHEY and SMNVEV (reference sequence). The CDR3 consists of 14 residues.

At least ten counts were recorded for this clonotype. The J gene is TRBJ2-7, the V gene TRBV25-1; the D gene is possibly TRBD1 (6 bases). Germline lookup yields CDR1 MGHDK and CDR2 SYGVNS. V was shortened by 6 bases and J by 7 bases, with 19 bases between the two germline ends. The CDR3 has 14 residues. CDR3 sequence reads: CASRKTGASREQYF. The CDR3 DNA follows: TGTGCCAGCAGAAAGACAGGCGCCTCTCGGGAGCAGTACTTC.

This clonotype was counted many times. V gene TRBV18 combines with J gene TRBJ2-4; D is possibly TRBD2 (5 bases). Germline V gene lookup returns CDR1 KGHSH and CDR2 LQKENI. The CDR3 totals 13 residues. The ends were cut back, 3 bases at V and 8 bases at J, with 11 bases in the middle. This CDR3 reads CASSPVSRDIQYF. CDR3 in DNA: TGTGCCAGCTCACCGGTTTCGCGGGACATTCAGTACTTC.

There are many counts of this clonotype. The DNA of the CDR3 is TGTGCCAGCAGCGCGGGACAGGGGAGCTCCTACGAGCAGTACTTC. Amino acid sequence: CASSAGQGSSYEQYF. The chain employs TRBV9 and TRBJ2-7; 10 positions match TRBD1. V lost 3 bases to trimming and J lost 0 bases; unmatched junction nucleotides: 3. Germline values: CDR1 SGDLS, CDR2 YYNGEE. The CDR3 runs 15 residues.

Ten or more counts support this clonotype. This chain joins TRBV12-3 or TRBV12-4 and TRBJ1-1; TRBD1 agrees at 10 bases. The CDR3 consists of 15 residues. Germline trimming cut 6 bases from V and 1 base from J; bases unmatched to any gene: 5. Here the CDR3 DNA reads TGTGCCAGCAGGGGACAGGGGCGTGGGAACACTGAAGCTTTCTTT. It is translated as CASRGQGRGNTEAFF.

This clonotype has ten or more counts. V gene TRBV7-2 combines with J gene TRBJ2-5; 9 positions match TRBD1. The CDR3 spans 15 residues. Germline CDR1 is SGHTA and CDR2 is FQGNSA. The ends lost 2 bases at V and 5 bases at J; junction bases unmatched: 6. The CDR3 sequence is CASSLNRGPGETQYF. CDR3 nucleotide sequence: TGTGCCAGCAGCTTAAACAGGGGGCCAGGGGAGACCCAGTACTTC. The full variable domain, with the rest looked up from reference TRBV7-2 and TRBJ2-5, is GAGVSQSPSNKVTEKGKDVELRCDPISGHTALYWYRQSLGQGLEFLIYFQGNSAPDKSGLPSDRFSAERTGGSVSTLTIQRTQQEDSAVYLCASSLNRGPGETQYFGPGTRLLVL.

This clonotype was counted a single time. The CDR3 reads CSARLAGGYNEQFF. CDR3 nucleotides: TGCAGTGCTAGACTAGCGGGAGGGTACAATGAGCAGTTCTTC. This chain joins TRBV20-1 and TRBJ2-1, with 12 bases that match TRBD2. This CDR3 region has 14 residues. Trimming at V came to 2 bases and at J to 4 bases, leaving 0 bases not matched to a gene. Looked up from germline, CDR1 is DFQATT and CDR2 is SNEGSKA (reference sequence).